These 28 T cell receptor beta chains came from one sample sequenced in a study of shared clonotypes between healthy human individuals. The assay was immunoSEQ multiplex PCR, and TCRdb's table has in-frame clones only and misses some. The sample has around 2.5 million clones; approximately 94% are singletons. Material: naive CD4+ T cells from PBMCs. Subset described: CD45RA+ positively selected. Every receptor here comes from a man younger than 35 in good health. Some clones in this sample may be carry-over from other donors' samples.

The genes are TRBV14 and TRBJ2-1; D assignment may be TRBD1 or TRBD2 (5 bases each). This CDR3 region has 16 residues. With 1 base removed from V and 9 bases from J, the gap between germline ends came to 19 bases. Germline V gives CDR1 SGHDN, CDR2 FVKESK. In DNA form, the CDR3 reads TGTGCCAGCAGCCAAGGGGGTGGACCCCTTGGGGGTGAGCAGTTCTTC. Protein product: CASSQGGGPLGGEQFF.

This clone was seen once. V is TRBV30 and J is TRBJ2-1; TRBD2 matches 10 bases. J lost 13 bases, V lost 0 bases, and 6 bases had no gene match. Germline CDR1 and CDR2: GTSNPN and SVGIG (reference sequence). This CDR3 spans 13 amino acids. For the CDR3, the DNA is TGTGCCTGGAGTGTACGAACTAGCGGGAACCAGTTCTTC. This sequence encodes CAWSVRTSGNQFF.

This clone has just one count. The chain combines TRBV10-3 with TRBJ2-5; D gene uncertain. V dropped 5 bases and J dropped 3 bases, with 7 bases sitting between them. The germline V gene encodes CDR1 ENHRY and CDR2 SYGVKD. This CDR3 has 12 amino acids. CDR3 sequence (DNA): TGTGCCATCAGTAGACCTGAAGAGACCCAGTACTTC. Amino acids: CAISRPEETQYF.

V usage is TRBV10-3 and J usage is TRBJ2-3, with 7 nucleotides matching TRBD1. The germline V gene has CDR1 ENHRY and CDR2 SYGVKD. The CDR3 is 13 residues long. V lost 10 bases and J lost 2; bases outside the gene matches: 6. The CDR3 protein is CATGQEHTDTQYF. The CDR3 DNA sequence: TGTGCCACCGGACAGGAGCACACAGATACGCAGTATTTT.

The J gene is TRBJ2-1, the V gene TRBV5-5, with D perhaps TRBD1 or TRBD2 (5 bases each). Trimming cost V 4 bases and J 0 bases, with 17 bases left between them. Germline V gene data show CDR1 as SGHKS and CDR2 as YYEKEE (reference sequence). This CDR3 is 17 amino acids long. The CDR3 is CASSGGVAGSSYNEQFF. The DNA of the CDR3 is TGTGCCAGCAGCGGCGGTGTGGCAGGGAGCTCCTACAATGAGCAGTTCTTC.

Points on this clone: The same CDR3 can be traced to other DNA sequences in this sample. Written as DNA, the CDR3 is TGTGCCAGCAGCTTGACTAGAACCTACAATGAGCAGTTCTTC. Translation gives CASSLTRTYNEQFF. The J gene is TRBJ2-1, the V gene TRBV11-2; TRBD2 might be the D (6 bases). CDR3 length: 14 amino acids. Germline loops: CDR1 SGHAT, CDR2 FQNNGV. V was trimmed by 3 bases and J by 2 bases, leaving 8 bases between them.

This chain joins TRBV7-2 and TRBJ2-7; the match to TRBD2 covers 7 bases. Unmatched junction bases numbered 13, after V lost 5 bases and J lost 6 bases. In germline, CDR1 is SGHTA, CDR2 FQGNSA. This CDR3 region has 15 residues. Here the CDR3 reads CASSPWGGQRGEQYF. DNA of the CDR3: TGTGCCAGCAGCCCCTGGGGCGGGCAGCGGGGCGAGCAGTACTTC.

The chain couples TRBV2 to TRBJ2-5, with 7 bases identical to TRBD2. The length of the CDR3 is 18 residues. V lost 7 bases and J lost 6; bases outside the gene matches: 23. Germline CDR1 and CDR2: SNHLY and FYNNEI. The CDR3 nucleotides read TGTGCCAGCAAGTGGGGGGGAGGGGCTAGAGGAAGTAGTAAGACCCAGTACTTC. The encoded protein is CASKWGGGARGSSKTQYF.

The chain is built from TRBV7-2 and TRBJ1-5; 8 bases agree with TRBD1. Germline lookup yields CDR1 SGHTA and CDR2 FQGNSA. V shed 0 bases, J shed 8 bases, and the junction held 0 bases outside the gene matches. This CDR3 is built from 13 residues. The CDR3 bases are TGTGCCAGCAGCTTAGCACAGGGGGAGCCCCAGCATTTT. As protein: CASSLAQGEPQHF.

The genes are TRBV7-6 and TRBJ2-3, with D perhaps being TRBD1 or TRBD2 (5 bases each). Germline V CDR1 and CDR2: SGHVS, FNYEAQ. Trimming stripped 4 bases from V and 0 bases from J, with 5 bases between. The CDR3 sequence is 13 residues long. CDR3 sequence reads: CASSWGSTDTQYF. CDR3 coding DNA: TGTGCCAGCAGCTGGGGGAGCACAGATACGCAGTATTTT. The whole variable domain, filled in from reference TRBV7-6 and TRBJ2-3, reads GAGVSQSPRYKVTKRGQDVALRCDPISGHVSLYWYRQALGQGPEFLTYFNYEAQQDKSGLPNDRFSAERPEGSISTLTIQRTEQRDSAMYRCASSWGSTDTQYFGPGTRLTVL.

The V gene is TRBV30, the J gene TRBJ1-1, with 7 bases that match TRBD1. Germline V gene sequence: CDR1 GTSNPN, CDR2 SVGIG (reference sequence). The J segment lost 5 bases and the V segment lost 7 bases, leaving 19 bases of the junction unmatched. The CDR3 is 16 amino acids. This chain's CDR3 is CALRGGAGGRKTEAFF. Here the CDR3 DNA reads TGTGCCTTACGAGGAGGGGCAGGGGGTCGTAAGACTGAAGCTTTCTTT.

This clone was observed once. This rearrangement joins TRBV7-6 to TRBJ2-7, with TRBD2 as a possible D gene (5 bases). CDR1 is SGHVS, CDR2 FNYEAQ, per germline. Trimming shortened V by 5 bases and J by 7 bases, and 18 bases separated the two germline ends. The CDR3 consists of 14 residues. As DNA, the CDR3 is TGTGCCAGCAGCCCCTGGACCGGGGTAGGAGAGCAGTACTTC. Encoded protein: CASSPWTGVGEQYF.

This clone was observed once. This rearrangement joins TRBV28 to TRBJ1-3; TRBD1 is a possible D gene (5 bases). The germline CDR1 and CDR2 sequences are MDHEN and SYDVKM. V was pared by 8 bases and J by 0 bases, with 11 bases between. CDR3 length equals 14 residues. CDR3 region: CASGTGGSGNTIYF. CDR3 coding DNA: TGTGCCAGCGGAACCGGGGGCTCTGGAAACACCATATATTTT.

This CDR3 reads CASSEWDRTNYGYTF. In DNA, the CDR3 is TGTGCCAGCAGCGAGTGGGACAGGACTAACTATGGCTACACCTTC. This rearrangement joins TRBV7-9 to TRBJ1-2, with 8 bases identical to TRBD1. V trimming: 5 bases; J trimming: 0 bases; junction bases outside the gene matches: 5. The CDR3 runs to 15 residues. Looked up from germline, CDR1 is SEHNR and CDR2 is FQNEAQ (reference sequence).

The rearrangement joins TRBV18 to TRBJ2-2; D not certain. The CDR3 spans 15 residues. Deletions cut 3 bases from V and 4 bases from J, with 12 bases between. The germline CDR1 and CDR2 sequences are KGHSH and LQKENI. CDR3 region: CASSPLTDLTGELFF. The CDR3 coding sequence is TGTGCCAGCTCACCGTTGACGGATCTCACCGGGGAGCTGTTTTTT.

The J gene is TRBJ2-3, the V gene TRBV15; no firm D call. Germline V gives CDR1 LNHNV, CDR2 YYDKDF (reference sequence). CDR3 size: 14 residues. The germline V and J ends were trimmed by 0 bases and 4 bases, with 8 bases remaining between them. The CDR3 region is CATSRDRPPDTQYF. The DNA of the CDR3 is TGTGCCACCAGCAGAGATCGGCCTCCAGATACGCAGTATTTT.

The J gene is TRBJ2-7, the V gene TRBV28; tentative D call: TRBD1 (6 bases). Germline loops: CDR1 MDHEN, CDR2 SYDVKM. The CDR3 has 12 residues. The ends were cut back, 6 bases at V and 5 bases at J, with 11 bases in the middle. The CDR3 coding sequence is TGTGCCAGCAGACTCGCAGGGGACGAGCAGTACTTC. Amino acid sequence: CASRLAGDEQYF. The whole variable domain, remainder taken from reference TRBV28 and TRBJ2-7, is DVKVTQSSRYLVKRTGEKVFLECVQDMDHENMFWYRQDPGLGLRLIYFSYDVKMKEKGDIPEGYSVSREKKERFSLILESASTNQTSMYLCASRLAGDEQYFGPGTRLTVT.

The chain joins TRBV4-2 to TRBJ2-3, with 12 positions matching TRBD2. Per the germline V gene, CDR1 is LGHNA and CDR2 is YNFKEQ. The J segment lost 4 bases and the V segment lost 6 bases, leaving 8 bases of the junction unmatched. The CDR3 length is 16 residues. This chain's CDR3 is CASRAGGTSGPDTQYF. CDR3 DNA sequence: TGTGCCAGCAGGGCAGGGGGGACTAGCGGGCCAGATACGCAGTATTTT.

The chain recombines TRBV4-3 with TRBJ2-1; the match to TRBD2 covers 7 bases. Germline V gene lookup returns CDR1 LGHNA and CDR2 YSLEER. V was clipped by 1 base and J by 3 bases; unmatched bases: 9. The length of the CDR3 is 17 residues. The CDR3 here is CASSQAQASGHYNEQFF. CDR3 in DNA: TGCGCCAGCAGCCAAGCCCAGGCTAGCGGACACTACAATGAGCAGTTCTTC.

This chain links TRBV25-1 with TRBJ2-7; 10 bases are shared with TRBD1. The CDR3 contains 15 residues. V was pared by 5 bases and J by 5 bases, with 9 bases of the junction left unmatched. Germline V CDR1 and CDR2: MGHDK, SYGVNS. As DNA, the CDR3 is TGTGCCAGCAGTTTGGGCGGGACAGGGGCGGACGAGCAGTACTTC. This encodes CASSLGGTGADEQYF.

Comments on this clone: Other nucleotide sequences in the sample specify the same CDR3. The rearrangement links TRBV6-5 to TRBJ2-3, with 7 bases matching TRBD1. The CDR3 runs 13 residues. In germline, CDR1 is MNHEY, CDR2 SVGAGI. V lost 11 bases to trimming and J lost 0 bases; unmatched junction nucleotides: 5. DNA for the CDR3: TGTGCCTCCCGGGACAGTAGCACAGATACGCAGTATTTT. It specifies CASRDSSTDTQYF.

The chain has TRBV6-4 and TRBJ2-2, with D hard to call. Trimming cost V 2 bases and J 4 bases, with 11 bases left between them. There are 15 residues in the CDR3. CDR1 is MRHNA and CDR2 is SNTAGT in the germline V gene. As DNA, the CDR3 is TGTGCCAGCAGTGACGAAAAACCGGGCACCGGGGAGCTGTTTTTT. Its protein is CASSDEKPGTGELFF.

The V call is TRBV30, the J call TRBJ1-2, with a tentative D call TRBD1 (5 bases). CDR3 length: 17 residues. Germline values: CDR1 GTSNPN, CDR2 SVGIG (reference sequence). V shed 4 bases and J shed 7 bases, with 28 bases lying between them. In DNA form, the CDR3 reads TGTGCCTGGACTCCTACTAGAGTGAGCCGCCGGGGGGGTGGCTACACCTTC. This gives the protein CAWTPTRVSRRGGGYTF.

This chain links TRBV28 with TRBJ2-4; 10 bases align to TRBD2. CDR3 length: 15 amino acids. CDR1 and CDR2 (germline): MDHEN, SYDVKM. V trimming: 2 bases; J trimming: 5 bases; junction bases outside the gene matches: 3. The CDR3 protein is CASSLIAGGQNIQYF. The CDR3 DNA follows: TGTGCCAGCAGTTTAATAGCGGGAGGCCAAAACATTCAGTACTTC. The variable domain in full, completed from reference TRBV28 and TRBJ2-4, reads DVKVTQSSRYLVKRTGEKVFLECVQDMDHENMFWYRQDPGLGLRLIYFSYDVKMKEKGDIPEGYSVSREKKERFSLILESASTNQTSMYLCASSLIAGGQNIQYFGAGTRLSVL.

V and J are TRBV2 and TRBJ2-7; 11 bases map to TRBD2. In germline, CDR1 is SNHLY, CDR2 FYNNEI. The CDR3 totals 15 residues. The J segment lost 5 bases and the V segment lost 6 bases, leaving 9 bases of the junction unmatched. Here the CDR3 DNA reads TGTGCCAGCAGGGGAACTAGCGGGAGAGGCCACGAGCAGTACTTC. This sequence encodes CASRGTSGRGHEQYF.

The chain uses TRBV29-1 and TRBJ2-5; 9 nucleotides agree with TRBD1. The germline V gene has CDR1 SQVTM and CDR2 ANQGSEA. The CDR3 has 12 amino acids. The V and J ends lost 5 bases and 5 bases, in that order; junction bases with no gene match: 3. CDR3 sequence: CSVNRGLETQYF. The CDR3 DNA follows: TGCAGCGTTAACAGGGGGCTCGAGACCCAGTACTTC.

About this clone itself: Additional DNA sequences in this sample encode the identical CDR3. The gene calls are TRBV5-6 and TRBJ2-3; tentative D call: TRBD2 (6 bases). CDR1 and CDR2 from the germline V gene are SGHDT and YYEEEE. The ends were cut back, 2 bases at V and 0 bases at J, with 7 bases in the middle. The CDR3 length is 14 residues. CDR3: CASSFGTSTDTQYF. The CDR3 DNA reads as TGTGCCAGCAGCTTCGGGACTAGCACAGATACGCAGTATTTT.

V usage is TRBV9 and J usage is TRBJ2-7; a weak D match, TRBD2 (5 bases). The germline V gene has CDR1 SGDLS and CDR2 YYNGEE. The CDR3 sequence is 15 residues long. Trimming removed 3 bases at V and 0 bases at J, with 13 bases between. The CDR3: CASSARGEGSYEQYF. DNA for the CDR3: TGTGCCAGCAGCGCCCGGGGAGAAGGCTCCTACGAGCAGTACTTC.